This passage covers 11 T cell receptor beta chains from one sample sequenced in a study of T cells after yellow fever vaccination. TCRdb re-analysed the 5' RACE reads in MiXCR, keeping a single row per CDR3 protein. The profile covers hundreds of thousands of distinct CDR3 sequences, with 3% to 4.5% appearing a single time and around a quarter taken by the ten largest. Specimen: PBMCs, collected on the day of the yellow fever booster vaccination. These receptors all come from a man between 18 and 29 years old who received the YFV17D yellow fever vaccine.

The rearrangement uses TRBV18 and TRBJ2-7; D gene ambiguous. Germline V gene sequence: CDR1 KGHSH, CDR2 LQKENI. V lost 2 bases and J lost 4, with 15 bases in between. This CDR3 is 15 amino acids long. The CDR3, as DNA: TGTGCCAGCTCACCATATGCCAGAAGCTCGTACGAGCAGTACGTC. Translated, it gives CASSPYARSSYEQYV.

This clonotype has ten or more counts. CDR3: CASSGLAAYNEQFF. In DNA form, the CDR3 reads TGTGCCAGCAGCGGACTAGCGGCATACAATGAGCAGTTCTTC. The V call is TRBV25-1, the J call TRBJ2-1, with TRBD2 identical over 10 bases. This CDR3 has 14 amino acids. Germline V lookup: CDR1 MGHDK, CDR2 SYGVNS. The ends lost 6 bases at V and 4 bases at J; junction bases unmatched: 3. Supplemented by reference TRBV25-1 and TRBJ2-1, the full variable domain reads EADIYQTPRYLVIGTGKKITLECSQTMGHDKMYWYQQDPGMELHLIHYSYGVNSTEKGDLSSESTVSRIRTEHFPLTLESARPSHTSQYLCASSGLAAYNEQFFGPGTRLTVL.

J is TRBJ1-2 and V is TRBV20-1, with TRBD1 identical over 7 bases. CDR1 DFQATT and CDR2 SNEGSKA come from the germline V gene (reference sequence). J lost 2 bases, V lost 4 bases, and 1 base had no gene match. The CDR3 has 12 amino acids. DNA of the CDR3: TGCAGTGCTAAGGGACAGAACTATGGCTACACCTTC. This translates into CSAKGQNYGYTF.

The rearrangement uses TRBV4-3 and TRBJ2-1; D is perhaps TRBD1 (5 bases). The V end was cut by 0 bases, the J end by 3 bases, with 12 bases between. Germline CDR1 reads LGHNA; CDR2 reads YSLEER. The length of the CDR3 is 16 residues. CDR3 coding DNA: TGCGCCAGCAGCCAAGATCTACAGGTTTTCTACAATGAGCAGTTCTTC. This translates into CASSQDLQVFYNEQFF.

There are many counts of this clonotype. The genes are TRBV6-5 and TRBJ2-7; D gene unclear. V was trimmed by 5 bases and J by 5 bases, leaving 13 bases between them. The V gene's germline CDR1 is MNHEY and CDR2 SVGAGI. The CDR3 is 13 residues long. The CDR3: CASSAQVRDEQYF. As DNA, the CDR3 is TGTGCCAGCAGTGCCCAGGTTAGGGACGAGCAGTACTTC.

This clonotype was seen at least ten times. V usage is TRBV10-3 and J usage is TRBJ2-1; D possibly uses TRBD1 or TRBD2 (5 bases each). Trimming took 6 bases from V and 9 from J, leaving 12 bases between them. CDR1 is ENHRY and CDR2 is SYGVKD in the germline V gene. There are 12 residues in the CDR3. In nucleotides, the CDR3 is TGTGCCATCAGGGGGACGGCGCCTGAGCAGTTCTTC. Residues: CAIRGTAPEQFF.

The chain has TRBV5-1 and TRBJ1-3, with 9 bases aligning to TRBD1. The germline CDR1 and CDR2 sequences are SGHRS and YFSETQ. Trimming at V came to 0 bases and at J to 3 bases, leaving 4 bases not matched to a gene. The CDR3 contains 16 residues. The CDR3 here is CASSLAPTGGGNTIYF. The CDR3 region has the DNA TGCGCCAGCAGCTTGGCCCCGACAGGGGGTGGAAACACCATATATTTT.

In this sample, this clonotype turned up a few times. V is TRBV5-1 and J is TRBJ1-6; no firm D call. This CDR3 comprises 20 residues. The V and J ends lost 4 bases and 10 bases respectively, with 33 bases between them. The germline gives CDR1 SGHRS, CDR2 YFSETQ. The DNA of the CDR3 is TGCGCCAGCAGCCCGTTCGGTAAAGGGTTGGGTCCGTTGGTAGTCTCACCCCTCCACTTT. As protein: CASSPFGKGLGPLVVSPLHF.

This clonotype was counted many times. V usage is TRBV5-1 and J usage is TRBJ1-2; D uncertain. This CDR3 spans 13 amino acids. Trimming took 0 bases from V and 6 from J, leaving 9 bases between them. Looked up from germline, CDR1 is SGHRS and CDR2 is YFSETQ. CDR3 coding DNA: TGCGCCAGCAGCTTGGTCTCCGGGGATGGCTACACCTTC. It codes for CASSLVSGDGYTF.

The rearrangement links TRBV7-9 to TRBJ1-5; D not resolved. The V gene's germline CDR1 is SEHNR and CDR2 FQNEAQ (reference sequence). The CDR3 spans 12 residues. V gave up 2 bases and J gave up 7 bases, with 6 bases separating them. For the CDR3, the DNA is TGTGCCAGCAGCTTACTTCAGCAGCCCCAGCATTTT. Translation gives CASSLLQQPQHF.

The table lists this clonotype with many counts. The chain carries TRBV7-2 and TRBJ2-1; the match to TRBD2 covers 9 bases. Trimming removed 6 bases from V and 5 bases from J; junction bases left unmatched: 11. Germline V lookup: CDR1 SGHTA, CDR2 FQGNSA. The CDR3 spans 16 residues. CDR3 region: CASRPTAGGKNNEQFF. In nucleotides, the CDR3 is TGTGCCAGCAGACCGACAGCGGGGGGAAAAAACAATGAGCAGTTCTTC.